This T cell receptor beta chain was sequenced during a study of STAT5B mutations in CD4+ large granular lymphocyte leukemia. Looking at the study overall: Anti-CD4 microbead selection came after CD8+ cell depletion in cryopreserved samples.

Per germline, CDR1 SEHNR and CDR2 FQNEAQ (reference sequence). CDR3 length: 19 residues. J gave up 2 bases and V 2 bases, and 10 bases lay outside the gene matches. The table came from immunoSEQ multiplex PCR; TCRdb's copy has only in-frame clones and leaves some out. Found here are 5,500 to 6,000 clones, under 85% of them singletons; the top ten hold approximately 58%. The chain links TRBV7-9 to TRBJ2-3; 13 nucleotides align to TRBD2. Sequencing used PBMCs. This TCR derives from a man older than 75 with CD4+ T-cell large granular lymphocyte leukemia. DNA of the CDR3: TGTGCCAGCAGCTTATCCGGACTAGCGGGAGTTTCTTCCACAGATACGCAGTATTTT. Residues: CASSLSGLAGVSSTDTQYF.